The rows below give T cell receptor beta chains drawn from one sample of a study of cytomegalovirus exposure and HLA in healthy donors. Measured with immunoSEQ multiplex PCR; TCRdb has only the in-frame clones, and not every one. The table has over 140,000 clones, 70% to 85% seen once; the top ten hold less than 1.5%. The sequenced sample was PBMCs. All receptors come from a man aged 25 to 40 in good health and CMV-seropositive. Both conserved end residues are part of each CDR3. Each record gives: D gene, V gene, J gene, CDR3 DNA, CDR3 protein. The D gene is left open where the match is weak.

NA	TRBV18	TRBJ1-2	TGTGCCAGCTCACCGGAAAGGGCAGGGATCTATGGCTACACCTTC	CASSPERAGIYGYTF
TRBD1	TRBV11-1	TRBJ1-1	TGTGCCAGCAGGGCTACACAGGGGGGGGAGAACACTGAAGCTTTCTTT	CASRATQGGENTEAFF
NA	TRBV14	TRBJ1-3	TGTGCCAGCAGCCAACAGGGGTATACTGGAAACACCATATATTTT	CASSQQGYTGNTIYF
TRBD2	TRBV27	TRBJ2-3	TGTGCCAGCAGTTCAGCGGGACGAACAGATACGCAGTATTTT	CASSSAGRTDTQYF
NA	TRBV6-6	TRBJ2-1	TGTGCCAGCAGTTACCGCGGCGATAACAATGAGCAGTTCTTC	CASSYRGDNNEQFF
NA	TRBV6-1	TRBJ1-2	TGTGCCAGCAGTGAAGGGCCGGGGAACTATGGCTACACCTTC	CASSEGPGNYGYTF
TRBD1	TRBV18	TRBJ2-7	TGTGCCAGCTCGGAAAGACAGGGTGCCTACGAGCAGTACTTC	CASSERQGAYEQYF
TRBD2	TRBV5-1	TRBJ2-1	TGCGCCAGCAGCTTGGGGACTAGCGGGAGCTCAATCTCCTACAATGAGCAGTTCTTC	CASSLGTSGSSISYNEQFF
NA	TRBV18	TRBJ1-2	TGTGCCAGCTCCCTAGAAAGCTATGGCTACACCTTC	CASSLESYGYTF
NA	TRBV28	TRBJ1-2	TGTGCCAGCAGTTACGCGGACTATGGCTACACCTTC	CASSYADYGYTF
NA	TRBV28	TRBJ2-7	TGTGCCAGCAGTCTGACCATCGCCTACAGGGACGAGCAGTACTTC	CASSLTIAYRDEQYF
NA	TRBV18	TRBJ1-5	TGTGCCAGCTCACCAGGTCGGAGCCCTCAGCCCCAGCATTTT	CASSPGRSPQPQHF
NA	TRBV7-9	TRBJ2-1	TGTGCCAGCAGCCGGGGTAATGAGCAGTTCTTC	CASSRGNEQFF
TRBD1	TRBV2	TRBJ2-1	TGTGCCAGCACCCAAGGAATGGGACAGTTTTACAATGAGCAGTTCTTC	CASTQGMGQFYNEQFF